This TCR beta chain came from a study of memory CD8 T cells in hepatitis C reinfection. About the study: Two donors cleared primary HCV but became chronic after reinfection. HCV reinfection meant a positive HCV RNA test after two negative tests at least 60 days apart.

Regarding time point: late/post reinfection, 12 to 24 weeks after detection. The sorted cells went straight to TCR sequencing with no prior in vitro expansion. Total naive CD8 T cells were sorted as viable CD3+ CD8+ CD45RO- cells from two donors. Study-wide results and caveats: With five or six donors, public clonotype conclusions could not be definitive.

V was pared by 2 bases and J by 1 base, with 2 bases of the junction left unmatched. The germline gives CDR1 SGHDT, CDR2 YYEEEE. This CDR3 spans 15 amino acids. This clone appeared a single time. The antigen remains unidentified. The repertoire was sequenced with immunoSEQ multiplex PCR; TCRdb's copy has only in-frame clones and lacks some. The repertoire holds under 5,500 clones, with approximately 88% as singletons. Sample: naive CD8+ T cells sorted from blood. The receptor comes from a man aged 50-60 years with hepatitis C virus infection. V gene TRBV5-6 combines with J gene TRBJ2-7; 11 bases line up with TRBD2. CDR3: CASSFGTSGSYEQYF. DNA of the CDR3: TGTGCCAGCAGCTTCGGGACTAGCGGTTCCTACGAGCAGTACTTC.